The 11 T cell receptor beta chains below were found in one sample sequenced in a study of cytomegalovirus exposure and HLA in healthy donors. PCR employed 60 Vbeta and 13 Jbeta primers. Clones were sequenced by immunoSEQ multiplex PCR, and TCRdb holds only the in-frame ones, with some missing. Of some 150,000 clones listed, approximately 70% were seen once; the top ten hold about 2.2%. Material for sequencing was PBMCs. The receptor source for this set is a woman aged 55-75 years in good health and CMV-seropositive.

The chain uses TRBV7-3 and TRBJ2-5, with 13 bases identical to TRBD2. The CDR3 consists of 17 residues. With V trimmed by 2 bases and J by 2 bases, 5 bases remained unmatched. In germline, CDR1 is SGHTA, CDR2 FQGTGA. The CDR3 is CASSLGTSGNAQETQYF. CDR3 nucleotides: TGTGCCAGCAGCTTAGGGACTAGCGGGAACGCGCAAGAGACCCAGTACTTC.

CDR3: CASSEVGQGVGKLFF. Written as DNA, the CDR3 is TGTGCCAGCAGTGAAGTCGGTCAGGGCGTAGGGAAACTGTTTTTT. The V and J genes are TRBV6-1 and TRBJ1-4; TRBD1 is a possible D gene (5 bases). This CDR3 is built from 15 residues. Trimming removed 1 base at V and 11 bases at J, with 17 bases between. CDR1 and CDR2 (germline): MNHNS, SASEGT.

This clone was seen a few times. V and J are TRBV19 and TRBJ1-2, with 7 bases identical to TRBD1. The CDR3 extends over 14 amino acids. Germline V gene lookup returns CDR1 LNHDA and CDR2 SQIVND (reference sequence). The trim removed 5 bases at V and 4 bases at J, leaving 7 bases unmatched. CDR3 residues: CASSSQGGPYGYTF. The CDR3 DNA follows: TGTGCCAGTAGTTCCCAAGGGGGCCCCTATGGCTACACCTTC.

The gene calls are TRBV4-2 and TRBJ2-2; a weak D match, TRBD1 (6 bases). Germline V gives CDR1 LGHNA, CDR2 YNFKEQ. Trimming stripped 4 bases from V and 4 bases from J, with 10 bases between. The CDR3 totals 14 residues. CDR3: CASSPTGFTGELFF. CDR3 DNA sequence: TGTGCCAGCAGCCCGACAGGTTTCACCGGGGAGCTGTTTTTT.

V usage is TRBV6-1 and J usage is TRBJ1-2, with TRBD1 matching 8 bases. V shed 2 bases, J shed 7 bases, and the junction held 3 bases outside the gene matches. The length of the CDR3 is 13 residues. Germline values: CDR1 MNHNS, CDR2 SASEGT. The CDR3 loop reads CASSEPGGGGYTF. In DNA, the CDR3 is TGTGCCAGCAGTGAACCAGGGGGCGGTGGCTACACCTTC.

This clone was counted a single time. The chain is built from TRBV7-9 and TRBJ2-7, with 7 bases fitting TRBD1. The CDR3 loop spans 16 amino acids. Looked up from germline, CDR1 is SEHNR and CDR2 is FQNEAQ (reference sequence). Trimming at V came to 5 bases and at J to 2 bases, leaving 12 bases not matched to a gene. CDR3 protein: CASSMNQGENPYEQYF. The DNA of the CDR3 is TGTGCCAGCAGCATGAACCAGGGGGAGAACCCCTACGAGCAGTACTTC.

The V gene is TRBV5-1, the J gene TRBJ2-1, with TRBD1 matching 8 bases. This CDR3 region has 15 residues. Germline-derived CDR1 and CDR2 are SGHRS and YFSETQ. V dropped 0 bases and J dropped 3; count of bases not matched to a gene: 2. The CDR3 DNA follows: TGCGCCAGCAGCTTGGGTGACAGGGGCTACAATGAGCAGTTCTTC. Encoded protein: CASSLGDRGYNEQFF.

This chain connects TRBV6-6 to TRBJ1-1; D uncertain. The CDR3 has 16 residues. Trimming shortened V by 2 bases and J by 3 bases, and 16 bases separated the two germline ends. CDR1 MNHNY and CDR2 SVGAGI come from the germline V gene (reference sequence). CDR3 sequence: CASSYTSGRAHTEAFF. In DNA, the CDR3 is TGTGCCAGCAGTTACACCTCGGGAAGGGCCCACACTGAAGCTTTCTTT.

This clone was seen only once. This chain connects TRBV28 to TRBJ1-5; no definite D call. The V gene's germline CDR1 is MDHEN and CDR2 SYDVKM. The CDR3 loop spans 12 amino acids. V was pared by 2 bases and J by 7 bases, with 6 bases between. The CDR3 reads CASSLPGQPQHF. The CDR3 DNA follows: TGTGCCAGCAGTTTACCTGGCCAGCCCCAGCATTTT.

This clone was counted only a few times. The chain has TRBV28 and TRBJ1-1; D call uncertain. V dropped 4 bases and J dropped 3 bases, with 9 bases sitting between them. CDR1 and CDR2 (germline): MDHEN, SYDVKM. CDR3 size: 13 residues. DNA of the CDR3: TGTGCCAGCAGTTCAGGTGGTTACACTGAAGCTTTCTTT. This gives the protein CASSSGGYTEAFF.

J is TRBJ1-4 and V is TRBV25-1; 8 nucleotides align to TRBD1. Germline trimming cut 2 bases from V and 9 bases from J; bases unmatched to any gene: 5. Per germline, CDR1 MGHDK and CDR2 SYGVNS. This CDR3 has 14 amino acids. The CDR3, as DNA: TGTGCCAGCAGTGAAGGGACAGGCGTTAAAAAACTGTTTTTT. This codes for CASSEGTGVKKLFF. Looking up the rest from reference TRBV25-1 and TRBJ1-4 gives the full variable domain: EADIYQTPRYLVIGTGKKITLECSQTMGHDKMYWYQQDPGMELHLIHYSYGVNSTEKGDLSSESTVSRIRTEHFPLTLESARPSHTSQYLCASSEGTGVKKLFFGSGTQLSVL.